A selection of T cell receptor beta chains follows, all from one sample in a study of T-cell memory formation after mild COVID-19. One entry per CDR3 protein results from TCRdb running MiXCR on the 5' RACE reads. The sample comprises 300,000 to 350,000 distinct CDR3 sequences, 13% to 15% of which are singletons, and around 20% rests with the top ten. Source material: PBMCs or a T cell subset sorted from them (not recorded which). The receptors derive from a man aged 18 to 29 who had mild COVID-19 (a few samples of this study predate the infection). Cell type and time point are not known. Each CDR3 is given with its conserved first and last residue. D genes are given only for firm matches. Some rows mark clone size as missing; the rest say once, few, many or name a class of expanded clone.

d_call j_call clone_size v_call cdr3_nt cdr3_aa
NA TRBJ1-1 NA TRBV9 TGTGCCAGCAGCGTAGACGGGGTTCCCAATGTAGCTGAAGCTTTCTTT CASSVDGVPNVAEAFF
TRBD1 TRBJ2-7 NA TRBV27 TGTGCCAGCAGTTTAAAGCGCCCGCGACAGGGGGCTTGGTACGAGCAGTACTTC CASSLKRPRQGAWYEQYF
TRBD1 TRBJ1-1 NA TRBV6-5 TGTGCCAGCACCTCGGACAGGGCCGGGACTGAAGCTTTCTTT CASTSDRAGTEAFF
TRBD2 TRBJ2-7 NA TRBV5-1 TGCGCCAGCAGTCCCGGTGAAGCGGGGGGCGAGCAGTACTTC CASSPGEAGGEQYF
NA TRBJ1-6 NA TRBV7-9 TGTGCCAGCAGCTCCTTTCCTTCACCCCTCCACTTT CASSSFPSPLHF
NA TRBJ1-6 NA TRBV9 TGTGCCAGCAGCGTAGCCCCCGGGACACTGAATTCACACCTCCACTTT CASSVAPGTLNSHLHF
TRBD1 TRBJ2-5 few TRBV29-1 TGCAGCGTTGAAGACAGGGGGCGCGGAGAGACCCAGTACTTC CSVEDRGRGETQYF
NA TRBJ2-4 NA TRBV12-3/TRBV12-4 TGTGCCAGCAGCTCACTTGGCGGAAACATTCAGTACTTC CASSSLGGNIQYF
NA TRBJ2-5 few TRBV4-1 TGCGCCAGCAGCCAAGGGGTGGCGCCGGGGGAGACCCAGTACTTC CASSQGVAPGETQYF
NA TRBJ1-1 few TRBV10-3 TGTGCCATCAGTGGCGGGACATTGAACACTGAAGCTTTCTTT CAISGGTLNTEAFF
NA TRBJ2-5 few TRBV7-8 TGTGCCAGCAGCTTAGCTGGGGGGAACCGAGAGACCCAGTACTTC CASSLAGGNRETQYF
TRBD1 TRBJ2-7 NA TRBV5-1 TGCGCCAGCAGCTCCCTATCAGGGGGCTACGAGCAGTACTTC CASSSLSGGYEQYF
NA TRBJ1-2 few TRBV12-3/TRBV12-4 TGTGCCAGCAGTTTCCTAATCGGCTATGGCTACACCTTC CASSFLIGYGYTF
NA TRBJ2-7 NA TRBV27 TGTGCCAGCGGAAACCTGGGGGAGCAGTACTTC CASGNLGEQYF
NA TRBJ1-4 NA TRBV25-1 TGTGCCAGCAGTAGCGCGATAGCAACTAATGAAAAACTGTTTTTT CASSSAIATNEKLFF
NA TRBJ2-2 few TRBV9 TGTGCCAGCAGCGCCCCTTCCGGCGCCGGGGAGCTGTTTTTT CASSAPSGAGELFF
TRBD2 TRBJ2-3 few TRBV5-8 TGTGCCAGCAGCCGAAGCGGGGGGGGAGATACGCAGTATTTT CASSRSGGGDTQYF
NA TRBJ2-5 few TRBV5-1 TGCGCCAGCAGCACCGACCCGCGGGGTACGGGGGAGACCCAGTACTTC CASSTDPRGTGETQYF
NA TRBJ1-2 many TRBV12-3/TRBV12-4 TGTGCCAGCAGTTTATTTGGGGGATTAGCTGGCTACACCTTC CASSLFGGLAGYTF
NA TRBJ1-5 few TRBV20-1 TGCAGTGCCGCTCGAAGGGGGAGCAATCAGCCCCAGCATTTT CSAARRGSNQPQHF
NA TRBJ1-5 NA TRBV12-3/TRBV12-4 TGTGCCAGCAGTTTGGCCCGGGGAAGGCAGCCCCAGCATTTT CASSLARGRQPQHF
TRBD1 TRBJ1-2 few TRBV6-6 TGTGCCAGCAGTTACTCGTTGGGACAGCGGTATGGCTACACCTTC CASSYSLGQRYGYTF
TRBD2 TRBJ2-3 few TRBV4-1 TGCGCCAGCAGCCAAGAAGGGATCCTAGCGGGGATCACAGATACGCAGTATTTT CASSQEGILAGITDTQYF
NA TRBJ1-1 NA TRBV4-3 TGCGCCAGCAGCCCCAGGGCGGGGGCGCGGGCTGAAGCTTTCTTT CASSPRAGARAEAFF
TRBD1 TRBJ2-7 few TRBV4-3 TGCGCCAGCAGCCGGCGGGACAGGGATCACGAGCAGTACTTC CASSRRDRDHEQYF
TRBD1 TRBJ2-7 few TRBV4-3 TGCGCCAGCAGCCAAGATGCCGAGACAGGGCTCTACGAGCAGTACTTC CASSQDAETGLYEQYF
TRBD1 TRBJ2-7 few TRBV5-4 TGTGCCAGCAGCTTGGTGGGGACAGGGCCCTCCTACGAGCAGTACTTC CASSLVGTGPSYEQYF
NA TRBJ2-5 many TRBV5-1 TGTGCCAGCAGCTCCAGGGTAGGAGAGACCCAGTACTTC CASSSRVGETQYF
TRBD2 TRBJ2-3 few TRBV18 TGTGCCAGCTCACCAAAGCTAGCGGGGAGCACAGATACGCAGTATTTT CASSPKLAGSTDTQYF
TRBD2 TRBJ2-1 few TRBV7-6 TGTGCCAGCAGCGGGCGGGGGGGCTTTGTTGAGCAGTTCTTC CASSGRGGFVEQFF
NA TRBJ2-2 few TRBV7-9 TGTGCCAGCAGCCCTGGACAGCCCGTTTTCACCGGGGAGCTGTTTTTT CASSPGQPVFTGELFF
NA TRBJ2-5 NA TRBV28 TGTGCCAGCAGAGGGGGGAAGACGAACCCCCACCAAGAGACCCAGTACTTC CASRGGKTNPHQETQYF
NA TRBJ2-3 NA TRBV28 TGTGCCAGCAGTGGAGGGGGGCTGGGCACAGATACGCAGTATTTT CASSGGGLGTDTQYF
TRBD1 TRBJ1-1 NA TRBV4-2 TGTGCCAGCAGCCCCGCCGGAGGGGGCGGGGGTACTGAAGCTTTCTTT CASSPAGGGGGTEAFF
TRBD1 TRBJ2-5 NA TRBV29-1 TGCAGCGTCGGGACAGGTCTTGGAGAGACCCAGTACTTC CSVGTGLGETQYF
TRBD2 TRBJ2-3 NA TRBV5-5 TGTGCCAGCAGCTTGACGGCTAGCGGGGGAACAGATACGCAGTATTTT CASSLTASGGTDTQYF
NA TRBJ1-2 many TRBV7-9 TGTGCCAGCACCCCGGGACATCAAAACTATGGCTACACCTTC CASTPGHQNYGYTF
TRBD2 TRBJ2-3 NA TRBV6-5 TGTGCCAGCAGACTAGCGGAGAGCACAGATACGCAGTATTTT CASRLAESTDTQYF
NA TRBJ2-3 once TRBV7-9 TGTGCCAGCAGCACCCGTACCGGTACGTTTGACACAGATACGCAGTATTTT CASSTRTGTFDTDTQYF
NA TRBJ2-2 NA TRBV6-5 TGTGCCAGCAGGTTTACCGCGAACACCGGGGAGCTGTTTTTT CASRFTANTGELFF
NA TRBJ1-5 NA TRBV9 TGTGCCAGCAGCGTAGAAGGGGAGTGGACGGGCAATCAGCCCCAGCATTTT CASSVEGEWTGNQPQHF